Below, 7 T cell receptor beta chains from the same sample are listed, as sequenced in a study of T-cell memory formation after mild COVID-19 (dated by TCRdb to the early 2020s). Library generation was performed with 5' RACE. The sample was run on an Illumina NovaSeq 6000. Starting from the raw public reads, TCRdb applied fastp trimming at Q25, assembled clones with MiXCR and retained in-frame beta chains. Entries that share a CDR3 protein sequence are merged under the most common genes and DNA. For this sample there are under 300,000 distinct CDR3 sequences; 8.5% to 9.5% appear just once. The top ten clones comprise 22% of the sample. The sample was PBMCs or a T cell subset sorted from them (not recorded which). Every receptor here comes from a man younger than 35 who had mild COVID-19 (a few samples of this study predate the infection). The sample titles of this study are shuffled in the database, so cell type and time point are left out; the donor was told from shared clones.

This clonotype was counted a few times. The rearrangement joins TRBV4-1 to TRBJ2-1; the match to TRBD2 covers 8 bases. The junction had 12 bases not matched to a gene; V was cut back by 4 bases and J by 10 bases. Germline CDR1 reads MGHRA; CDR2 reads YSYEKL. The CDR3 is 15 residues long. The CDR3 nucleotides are TGCGCCAGCAGCCCCCCTCGGGCGGGGGGAAGCGAGCAGTTCTTC. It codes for CASSPPRAGGSEQFF.

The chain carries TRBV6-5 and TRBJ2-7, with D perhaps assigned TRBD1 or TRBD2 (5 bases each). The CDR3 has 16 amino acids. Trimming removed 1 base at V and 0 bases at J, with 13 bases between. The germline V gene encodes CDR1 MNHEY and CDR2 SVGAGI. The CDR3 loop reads CASSYFGGRSSYEQYF. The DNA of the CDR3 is TGTGCCAGCAGTTACTTTGGGGGTCGAAGCTCCTACGAGCAGTACTTC.

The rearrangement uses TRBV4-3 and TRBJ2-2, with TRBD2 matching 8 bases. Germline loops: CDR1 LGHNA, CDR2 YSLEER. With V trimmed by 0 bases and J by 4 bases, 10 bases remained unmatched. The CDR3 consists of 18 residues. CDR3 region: CASSQERLAPLATGELFF. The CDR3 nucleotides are TGCGCCAGCAGCCAAGAGCGACTAGCGCCCCTCGCCACCGGGGAGCTGTTTTTT.

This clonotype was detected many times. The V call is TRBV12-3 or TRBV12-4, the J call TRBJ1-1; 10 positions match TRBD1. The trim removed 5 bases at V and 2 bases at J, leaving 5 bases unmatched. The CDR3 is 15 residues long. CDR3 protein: CASSPATGGNTEAFF. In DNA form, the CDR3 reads TGTGCCAGCAGTCCCGCGACAGGGGGCAACACTGAAGCTTTCTTT.

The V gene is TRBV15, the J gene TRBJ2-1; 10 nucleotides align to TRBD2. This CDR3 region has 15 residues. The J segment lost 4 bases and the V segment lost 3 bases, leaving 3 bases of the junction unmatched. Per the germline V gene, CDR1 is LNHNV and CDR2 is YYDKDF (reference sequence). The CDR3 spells CATSRTSGPYNEQFF. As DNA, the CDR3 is TGTGCCACCAGCAGGACTAGCGGGCCTTACAATGAGCAGTTCTTC.

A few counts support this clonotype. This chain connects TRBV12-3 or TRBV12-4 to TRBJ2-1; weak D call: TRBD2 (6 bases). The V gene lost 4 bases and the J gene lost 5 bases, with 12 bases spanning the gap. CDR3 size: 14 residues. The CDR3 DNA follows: TGTGCCAGCAGTTCGCGGGACCCAGACAATGAGCAGTTCTTC. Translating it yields CASSSRDPDNEQFF.

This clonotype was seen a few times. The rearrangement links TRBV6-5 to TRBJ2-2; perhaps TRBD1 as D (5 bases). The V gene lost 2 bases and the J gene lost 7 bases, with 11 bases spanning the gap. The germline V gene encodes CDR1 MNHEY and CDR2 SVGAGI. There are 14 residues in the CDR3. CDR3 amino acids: CASSYNPQGGELFF. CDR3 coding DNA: TGTGCCAGCAGTTACAACCCCCAGGGCGGGGAGCTGTTTTTT.